This T cell receptor (beta chain) was found in a study of cytomegalovirus exposure and HLA in healthy donors (dated by TCRdb to 2015 to 2018). About the full investigation: An earlier analysis of roughly 630 of the donors reported 250 to 300 Gb of sequence data and approximately 110 million unique TCR beta sequences from about 200 million T cells. About 330 gigabases of sequencing data and around 80 million unique TCR sequences made up an early release that covered several hundred HLA-typed donors. Of the roughly 400 genotyped donors, about 80% fell in the genetic ancestry cluster associated with self-reported Caucasian donors. The study was designed to test whether signatures of past pathogen exposure could be identified by cataloging public T cell receptors. Using immunosequencing, the study profiled T cell repertoires from 550 to 750 subjects and related those repertoires to cytomegalovirus serostatus. Along with the roughly 670-subject first cohort, a separate validation cohort of 120 different subjects was used. High-throughput TCR immunosequencing, statistical association of individual TCRs with disease status, and machine learning were combined to predict cytomegalovirus infection status. In a later analysis, previously published TCR beta repertoires from several hundred donors were re-analyzed and high-resolution HLA genotyping was added so that TCR occurrence patterns could be studied. The later analysis used no new phenotypic data to find candidate immune exposures, relying instead on TCR beta sequences and their occurrence across donors. An earlier analysis of 500 to 750 of the donors applied high-throughput TCR beta sequencing to assess whether each TCR beta V gene segment acted as functional or pseudogenic. Donor age, sex, ethnicity and CMV serostatus were compiled alongside the repertoire data. A later genetic analysis used genome-wide SNP genotypes for about 65% of the 666 donors, treating that subset as a discovery cohort. Every repertoire in the discovery cohort had been generated on one and the same sequencing platform. Both class I and class II loci were covered by HLA typing, at four-digit resolution. The number of donors typed differed by locus, with about 629-630 for A, B, C, DRB1 and DQB1, roughly 520 for DQA1, some 570 for DPA1, and some 450 for DPB1. Roughly 5 DR-DQ haplotypes were handled as single units for association and clustering, since linkage in the cohort was strong. Among about 370 genotyped donors of the cohort, an average of around 250,000 unique TCR beta nucleotide sequences was sequenced per donor, of which 15% to 20% were non-productive.

From its cysteine to its phenylalanine, the CDR3 spans 16 amino acids. The only DNA kept is the CDR3, 48 bases in frame from the first base. Trimming removed 5 bases from V and 0 bases from J, leaving 16 bases between the germline ends. From the germline V gene, CDR1 is ENHRY and CDR2 is SYGVKD. Libraries were prepared through the immunoSEQ multiplex PCR assay. The multiplex PCR relied on a mix of 60 forward primers for TCR Vbeta segments and 13 reverse primers for TCR Jbeta segments. A multiplex PCR assay on genomic DNA amplified the CDR3 region of rearranged TCR beta genes. The amplified TCR beta libraries were sequenced on the Illumina HiSeq System as 87-base-pair reads. In the authors' own workflow: A later analysis tallied 75 million to 95 million unique TCR beta chains across the 666 repertoires, and approximately 11 million of those chains were shared by two or more donors. A nearest-neighbor algorithm error-corrected the raw reads and collapsed the reads into unique sequences, merging closely related sequences to remove PCR and sequencing errors. To assign V, D and J gene segments, CDR3 sequences were aligned to IMGT reference sequences. For a sequence to be retained, a match of at least six nucleotides to both a V gene segment and a J gene segment was required. A rearrangement counted as productive if the CDR3 had no stop codons and remained in frame with V and J, and every other rearrangement counted as non-productive. Following IMGT convention, CDR3 was defined as the stretch from the second conserved V-encoded cysteine to the conserved J-encoded phenylalanine. Sequences without an unambiguous match to a single V gene segment were excluded from the earlier analysis of several hundred of the donors. In an earlier analysis of some 590 of the donors, V segments were called functional above 56.7% productive rearrangements and were called segregating when the between-donor standard deviation exceeded 5%. To diagnose cytomegalovirus status from the catalog of TCR beta chain sequences, a statistical classification framework was built. In a later analysis, V and J genes were assigned by comparing TCR nucleotide sequences against IMGT/GENE-DB human TR gene sequences. In a later analysis, CDR3 sequences and most-parsimonious VDJ recombination scenarios were assigned using the TCRdist pipeline. A later analysis defined each TCR beta chain by its CDR3 amino acid sequence plus V-gene family, and excluded reads lacking a unique V-gene family. As a way to deal with suspected cross-contamination and a sequencing artifact, a later analysis dropped 450 to 700 nucleotide sequences that were highly shared and had low generation probability. In a later analysis, a clonal expansion index for each public chain was calculated from normalized within-repertoire ranks of inferred template counts. A later analysis computed generation probabilities with a VDJ recombination model fitted to out-of-frame rearrangements, and checked the results against IGoR. Hypergeometric tests were used in a later analysis to score TCR-TCR, TCR-HLA and TCR-CMV co-occurrence, with a repertoire-size bias correction applied to the TCR pairs. False discovery rates were estimated in a later analysis by permuting HLA or CMV assignments 20 times. In a later analysis, co-occurring TCRs were grouped using DBSCAN, with TCRdist sequence similarity added in when clustering inside HLA-allele-positive subsets. Repertoires with fewer than 30,000 or more than 120,000 public chains, plus five repertoires with anomalous nucleotide sharing, were excluded from co-occurrence clustering. TCRdb stores this immuneACCESS table with in-frame sequences only. Part of the clones is absent; in the studies checked, under half of the shortfall reflects unresolved V genes, and no reason is known for the rest. That table furnishes V, J and clone size, whereas the DNA furnished D and trimming. Present in this sample are around 150,000 clones, roughly 90% of which were seen just once. The ten largest make up approximately 2% of the sample.

What the work shows at the level of the full study, not this receptor alone: Broadly in line with IMGT annotations, most TCR beta V segments showed up in productive rearrangements about 87% or about 30% of the time in an earlier analysis of 587 of the donors. While some public TCRs were present in many individuals, most TCR sequences turned up only very rarely across donors. The classifier was reported to diagnose cytomegalovirus status with high specificity and sensitivity in both the original cohort and the validation cohort. In this cohort, only TCR beta chains were sequenced, and detectable features were limited by the absence of alpha or paired-chain data. Linkage disequilibrium might explain the correlated functional status among segregating V segments, but an unknown experimental factor could not be ruled out. In a later analysis, TCR association rates were found to vary across HLA loci, with the most associated TCRs seen for DRB1 alleles and the fewest for HLA-C alleles. Presence/absence analyses assumed roughly uniform sequencing depth across donors, an assumption that may not hold. Seventeen rarely observed V segments, including chromosome 9 orphons, were excluded from the earlier analysis of some 590 of the donors because counts were too low. A total of about 150 TCR beta chains were listed by the study as associated with cytomegalovirus. The authors suggested that the approach could potentially be extended to other disease states and immunological phenotypes. In a later analysis, several top co-occurrence clusters were reported to appear linked to parvovirus B19, influenza, CMV and Epstein-Barr virus. Some IMGT-functional V segments, including TRBV6-2 and TRBV6-3, could not be distinguished by the 87-base-pair reads and were therefore excluded. A later genetic analysis reported fewer N-insertions in productive TCRs among donors in an Asian-associated ancestry cluster than the roughly 640-donor mean. Assigning TCR associations to individual alleles was difficult when HLA alleles, especially DR and DQ, strongly co-occurred. A further reported finding was that TCR beta sequences accurately predicted the HLA-A and HLA-B alleles for most subjects in the first cohort. In a later analysis, most CMV-associated TCR beta chains were found to appear HLA-restricted, with HLA associations seemingly driven largely by CMV exposure. The sequencing pipeline was judged likely to have produced a cluster of highly shared sequence variants as a technical artifact. At a false discovery rate of 0.05, a later analysis linked approximately 18,000 TCR beta sequences to specific HLA alleles. An association between a missense DCLRE1C variant and V-gene and J-gene trimming of TCR beta chains was found in a later genetic analysis and replicated in an independent cohort. Because HLA typing was unavailable for some donors at each locus, only the typed subset was used in association tests. For the cohort, immune exposure information was limited to CMV serostatus. A later analysis found that HLA-associated TCR beta chains were more clonally expanded and had lower generation probabilities than equally common non-associated chains. A few of the identified cytomegalovirus-associated TCR beta chains were confirmed in vitro to be specific for cytomegalovirus antigens.

In total, 500 to 700 healthy bone marrow donors made up the cohort. At the time of sampling, every cohort member was nominally healthy, though immune exposures that went unrecorded were likely present. The donor tested CMV seronegative, placing the donor among the 300 to 450 seronegative members of the cohort. A peripheral blood sample was provided by each donor, and peripheral blood mononuclear cells were used for TCR beta sequencing. The Qiagen DNeasy Blood Extraction Kit was used to extract genomic DNA from the blood cell samples. Points on this clone: The antigen it binds to is not known. No base-level quality is on record; no much larger clone is a single base apart.

The sample consisted of PBMCs. The sequence came from a woman under 30 in good health and CMV-seronegative. The chain is made from TRBV10-3 and TRBJ1-1; no D gene can be assigned with confidence. The DNA sequence is as follows: TGTGCCATCAGTCCTAAGGAGGGTGAAATGAACACTGAAGCTTTCTTT. The translation is CAISPKEGEMNTEAFF.